One sample yielded the 12 T cell receptor beta chains listed below, sequenced in a study of human T cells and chemical hapten exposure. Each CDR3 protein gets one entry after TCRdb re-called the RACE reads with MiXCR. This table holds around 380,000 distinct CDR3 sequences, approximately 5% found once. Time point defined: patch test 1, 2 weeks after DPC sensitization. Regarding treatment: therapeutic diphenylcyclopropenone sensitization with weekly scalp DPC. Sequenced here: whole blood, sampled in connection with sensitization to the hapten diphenylcyclopropenone (DPC). The source is a woman between 45 and 60 years old with alopecia areata. Some clones in this sample may be carry-over from other donors' samples.

At least ten counts were recorded for this clonotype. The rearrangement uses TRBV12-3 or TRBV12-4 and TRBJ2-3; the D call may be TRBD1 or TRBD2 (5 bases each). Trimming removed 0 bases from V and 8 bases from J, with 12 bases in between. The CDR3 extends over 14 amino acids. Here the CDR3 reads CASSLAGERGTQYF. Written as DNA, the CDR3 is TGTGCCAGCAGTTTAGCGGGGGAACGGGGTACGCAGTATTTT.

V is TRBV5-1 and J is TRBJ2-2, with TRBD1 matching over 8 bases. This CDR3 has 17 amino acids. Germline V gives CDR1 SGHRS, CDR2 YFSETQ. V lost 9 bases and J lost 6; bases outside the gene matches: 19. The CDR3 region has the DNA TGCGCCAACCCGACAGGGGTCCTACTAGATCCCCCCGGGGAGCTGTTTTTT. Its translation is CANPTGVLLDPPGELFF.

This clonotype appeared a few times. The chain has TRBV30 and TRBJ1-1; weak D call: TRBD1 (6 bases). Germline-derived CDR1 and CDR2 are GTSNPN and SVGIG (reference sequence). This CDR3 is 12 amino acids long. The V and J ends lost 4 bases and 7 bases respectively, with 13 bases between them. In DNA form, the CDR3 reads TGTGCCTGGACCCGGGGGCGGGTTGAAGCTTTCTTT. This gives the protein CAWTRGRVEAFF.

This clonotype has at least ten counts. V usage is TRBV5-6 and J usage is TRBJ1-1; tentatively, D is TRBD1 (5 bases). CDR3 size: 13 residues. Trimming removed 6 bases at V and 7 bases at J, with 16 bases between. The germline CDR1 and CDR2 sequences are SGHDT and YYEEEE. CDR3 loop: CASTLRGVIEAFF. The CDR3 nucleotides read TGTGCCAGCACCCTGCGAGGGGTAATTGAAGCTTTCTTT.

In its sample, this clonotype was seen many times. The J gene is TRBJ2-7, the V gene TRBV12-3 or TRBV12-4; 8 positions agree with TRBD1. With 7 bases clipped from V and 3 bases from J, the junction kept 5 bases outside the gene matches. The CDR3 runs to 13 residues. The CDR3 is CASKRQGHYEQYF. CDR3 sequence (DNA): TGTGCCAGCAAACGACAGGGGCACTACGAGCAGTACTTC.

Only a few counts were recorded for this clonotype. The chain is built from TRBV27 and TRBJ2-3; D is possibly TRBD2 (6 bases). Germline lookup yields CDR1 MNHEY and CDR2 SMNVEV (reference sequence). There are 15 residues in the CDR3. V dropped 5 bases and J dropped 1 base, with 13 bases sitting between them. CDR3 protein: CASSVTSWGTDTQYF. CDR3 coding DNA: TGTGCCAGCAGTGTGACTAGTTGGGGCACAGATACGCAGTATTTT.

The table lists this clonotype with many counts. This sequence joins TRBV14 and TRBJ1-2; D gene unclear. The CDR3 runs to 16 residues. Germline V CDR1 and CDR2: SGHDN, FVKESK. Trimming cost V 4 bases and J 3 bases, with 18 bases left between them. The DNA of the CDR3 is TGTGCCAGCAGCCCGAGGGCCACCGGGGTTTACTATGGCTACACCTTC. It translates to CASSPRATGVYYGYTF. Combining the CDR3 with reference TRBV14 and TRBJ1-2 gives the whole variable domain EAGVTQFPSHSVIEKGQTVTLRCDPISGHDNLYWYRRVMGKEIKFLLHFVKESKQDESGMPNNRFLAERTGGTYSTLKVQPAELEDSGVYFCASSPRATGVYYGYTFGSGTRLTVV.

This clonotype occurred a few times. The chain couples TRBV2 to TRBJ1-3; D is ambiguous. With 7 bases removed from V and 0 bases from J, the gap between germline ends came to 10 bases. Per the germline V gene, CDR1 is SNHLY and CDR2 is FYNNEI. This CDR3 is built from 14 residues. The CDR3 sequence is CASTAEISGNTIYF. Here the CDR3 DNA reads TGTGCCAGCACCGCAGAGATCTCTGGAAACACCATATATTTT.

This clonotype was counted many times. The chain joins TRBV6-5 to TRBJ2-7, with 8 bases lining up with TRBD2. CDR3 length equals 19 residues. V lost 2 bases and J lost 2; bases outside the gene matches: 17. Germline CDR1 reads MNHEY; CDR2 reads SVGAGI. This CDR3 is CASSYRGGLAVGEAYEQYF. CDR3 sequence (DNA): TGTGCCAGCAGTTACCGGGGGGGGCTAGCGGTGGGTGAAGCCTACGAGCAGTACTTC.

This clonotype was seen repeatedly, ten times or more. The V and J genes are TRBV24-1 and TRBJ2-2; D gene ambiguous. Trimming removed 5 bases at V and 1 base at J, with 7 bases between. Germline V gene sequence: CDR1 KGHDR, CDR2 SFDVKD. The CDR3 covers 14 residues. The CDR3 spells CATSGRLNTGELFF. The CDR3 DNA reads as TGTGCCACCAGTGGTCGCCTGAACACCGGGGAGCTGTTTTTT.

The sample holds many counts of this clonotype. The rearrangement links TRBV6-1 to TRBJ2-1; 11 bases fit TRBD2. The CDR3 runs to 18 residues. The J segment lost 3 bases and the V segment lost 5 bases, leaving 12 bases of the junction unmatched. Per germline, CDR1 MNHNS and CDR2 SASEGT. The CDR3 protein is CASSPRGLAGGLYNEQFF. For the CDR3, the DNA is TGTGCCAGCAGTCCCCGAGGGCTAGCGGGGGGACTCTACAATGAGCAGTTCTTC.

This clonotype was observed at least ten times. This sequence joins TRBV7-9 and TRBJ1-5, with D possibly being TRBD1 (5 bases). Germline V lookup: CDR1 SEHNR, CDR2 FQNEAQ (reference sequence). This CDR3 comprises 15 residues. The ends were cut back, 4 bases at V and 0 bases at J, with 10 bases in the middle. The CDR3 region is CASSSGQLSNQPQHF. The DNA of the CDR3 is TGTGCCAGCAGCTCCGGACAACTTAGCAATCAGCCCCAGCATTTT.